A selection of T cell receptor beta chains follows, all from one sample in a study of T cell responses to AZD1222 COVID-19 vaccine. TCRdb's table, derived via immunoSEQ multiplex PCR, lists solely in-frame clones and lacks some. The sample comprises about 84,000 clones, 70% to 90% of which are singletons, and about 12% rests with the top ten. This specimen consisted of peripheral blood, obtained 28 days after the second AZD1222 dose. The receptor set was obtained from an adult who received the AZD1222 COVID-19 vaccine. CDR3s include the opening cysteine and the closing phenylalanine or tryptophan. D genes are given only for firm matches. Expanded clones get a size class; other rows say once, few or many, or leave the size out.

j_gene | abundance | v_gene | d_gene | CDR3nt | CDR3aa
TRBJ2-1 | few | TRBV24-1 | NA | TGTGCCACCAGTGACCCCGGGCCCAAGGGAAATGAGCAGTTCTTC | CATSDPGPKGNEQFF
TRBJ2-7 | NA | TRBV19 | TRBD1 | TGTGCCAGTAGTACTGACAGGGGGAACGAGCAGTACTTC | CASSTDRGNEQYF
TRBJ2-1 | NA | TRBV9 | NA | TGTGCCAGCAGCGAGGCCCCGAGACCGGATGAGCAGTTCTTC | CASSEAPRPDEQFF
TRBJ2-6 | NA | TRBV5-6 | NA | TGTGCCAGCAGCTCAGACACAGGGATTTCTGGGGCCAACGTCCTGACTTTC | CASSSDTGISGANVLTF
TRBJ2-7 | NA | TRBV7-2 | TRBD2 | TGTGCCAGCAGCCCTCCCGGGAGCGGGAGGCTGGGAGAGCAGTACTTC | CASSPPGSGRLGEQYF
TRBJ2-3 | few | TRBV19 | TRBD1 | TGTGCCAGTAGTATTGGGCCAGGGGGCGGCACAGATACGCAGTATTTT | CASSIGPGGGTDTQYF
TRBJ2-1 | NA | TRBV6-5 | TRBD1 | TGTGCCAGCAGGTTTGACAGGGGTGTGAATGAGCAGTTCTTC | CASRFDRGVNEQFF
TRBJ1-1 | NA | TRBV12-3/TRBV12-4 | NA | TGTGCCAGCAGTTATGAGGATTACACTGAAGCTTTCTTT | CASSYEDYTEAFF
TRBJ2-3 | NA | TRBV11-3 | NA | TGTGCCAGCAGCTTAGACCCCAGCACAGATACGCAGTATTTT | CASSLDPSTDTQYF
TRBJ2-7 | NA | TRBV27 | NA | TGTGCCAGCAGTTCCACGGGCAGGCCACCCTACGAGCAGTACTTC | CASSSTGRPPYEQYF
TRBJ1-1 | NA | TRBV4-1 | NA | TGCGCCAGCAGCCTAAGTCCCAGGGAGCCTGAAGCTTTCTTT | CASSLSPREPEAFF
TRBJ1-4 | NA | TRBV5-1 | NA | TGCGCCAGCAGCTTAGGGCGGGGGAATGAAAAACTGTTTTTT | CASSLGRGNEKLFF
TRBJ2-2 | NA | TRBV24-1 | NA | TGTGCCACCAGTGCCCCGGGTTCCCGGGCCGGGGAGCTGTTTTTT | CATSAPGSRAGELFF
TRBJ2-3 | NA | TRBV7-2 | NA | TGTGCCAGCAGCTCGACAGCAGATACGCAGTATTTT | CASSSTADTQYF
TRBJ2-3 | NA | TRBV28 | TRBD2 | TGTGCCAGCGTCACTAGCGGGAGTAGGTCAGATACGCAGTATTTT | CASVTSGSRSDTQYF
TRBJ2-1 | once | TRBV29-1 | NA | TGCAGTGCCCCAGCTGAGAATGAGCAGTTCTTC | CSAPAENEQFF
TRBJ2-3 | NA | TRBV5-5 | NA | TGTGCCAGCAGCTTGGGCGGACGCGTAACAGATACGCAGTATTTT | CASSLGGRVTDTQYF
TRBJ2-2 | once | TRBV5-1 | NA | TGCGCCAGCACAATACGACTGGCCAACACCGGGGAGCTGTTTTTT | CASTIRLANTGELFF
TRBJ2-1 | once | TRBV4-3 | TRBD2 | TGCGCCAGCAGCAGGACTAGCGGGAGGGGGGGATATTACAATGAGCAGTTCTTC | CASSRTSGRGGYYNEQFF
TRBJ2-7 | NA | TRBV27 | NA | TGTGCCAGCAGTCGTGGGCTAACCTACGAGCAGTACTTC | CASSRGLTYEQYF
TRBJ1-5 | NA | TRBV27 | NA | TGTGCCAGCAGCGGGGGGGGCAGCAATCAGCCCCAGCATTTT | CASSGGGSNQPQHF
TRBJ2-1 | NA | TRBV14 | TRBD2 | TGTGCCAGCAGCCCGCAACTAGCGGGGGGGCTCTCTGAGCAGTTCTTC | CASSPQLAGGLSEQFF
TRBJ2-5 | NA | TRBV7-2 | NA | TGTGCCAGCAGCTTGGTGACAGGGAGTAGCGGGAAGGAGCGGGAGACCCAGTACTTC | CASSLVTGSSGKERETQYF
TRBJ2-7 | NA | TRBV11-2 | TRBD2 | TGTGCCAGCAGCCCTCGTCTAGCGGGCTCCCCCGAGCAGTACTTC | CASSPRLAGSPEQYF
TRBJ2-2 | NA | TRBV12-3/TRBV12-4 | NA | TGTGCCAGCAGTTTAGGGAGCGGGGAGCTGTTTTTT | CASSLGSGELFF
TRBJ2-1 | NA | TRBV5-1 | TRBD2 | TGCGCCAGCAGCTTAGGGACTAGCGGGACCAATGAGCAGTTCTTC | CASSLGTSGTNEQFF
TRBJ1-3 | NA | TRBV18 | NA | TGTGCCAGCTCACTTAACGAAAGGGCAGCTGGAAACACCATATATTTT | CASSLNERAAGNTIYF
TRBJ1-1 | few | TRBV3-1/TRBV3-2 | NA | TGTGCCAGCAGCCAAGGAACTGAAGCTTTCTTT | CASSQGTEAFF
TRBJ1-4 | NA | TRBV11-3 | NA | TGTGCCAGCAGCTGGTCTGGGACTAATGAAAAACTGTTTTTT | CASSWSGTNEKLFF
TRBJ2-3 | NA | TRBV6-1 | NA | TGTGCCAGCAGTGAACGCCTGGTTACAGATACGCAGTATTTT | CASSERLVTDTQYF
TRBJ2-2 | NA | TRBV4-1 | NA | TGCGCCAGCAGCCAAGTCCAATACACCGGGGAGCTGTTTTTT | CASSQVQYTGELFF
TRBJ1-4 | NA | TRBV19 | NA | TGTGCCAGTAGTCTCGGGTCAGGTGAAAAACTGTTTTTT | CASSLGSGEKLFF
TRBJ1-4 | NA | TRBV5-1 | TRBD1 | TGCGCCAGCAGCTTGTTTACAGGGGGGAATGAAAAACTGTTTTTT | CASSLFTGGNEKLFF
TRBJ2-3 | NA | TRBV30 | TRBD2 | TGTGCCTGGAGACTAGCGGGGGCCGCTAGCACAGATACGCAGTATTTT | CAWRLAGAASTDTQYF
TRBJ1-2 | NA | TRBV6-5 | NA | TGTGCCAGCAGTTACTCGGCGGGGAGGACGAGCTATGGCTACACCTTC | CASSYSAGRTSYGYTF
TRBJ1-4 | NA | TRBV3-1/TRBV3-2 | NA | TGTGCCAGCAGCCAAGGGGTTGGGCTGTTTTTT | CASSQGVGLFF
TRBJ2-5 | NA | TRBV6-2/TRBV6-3 | NA | TGTGCCAGCAGTTCCGCGAACAGGGTAGTGGAGACCCAGTACTTC | CASSSANRVVETQYF
TRBJ2-2 | NA | TRBV6-6 | NA | TGTGCCAGCAGACCCTCGGGTCGGACCGGGGAGCTGTTTTTT | CASRPSGRTGELFF
TRBJ1-5 | NA | TRBV18 | NA | TGTGCCAGCTCCCCGGACAGCCATCAGCCCCAGCATTTT | CASSPDSHQPQHF
TRBJ2-1 | NA | TRBV4-3 | NA | TGCGCCAGCAGCCAAGTTGAGGGGGCCTACAATGAGCAGTTCTTC | CASSQVEGAYNEQFF
TRBJ1-1 | NA | TRBV18 | TRBD1 | TGTGCCAGCTCACCTATCGGACAGGGGAACACTGAAGCTTTCTTT | CASSPIGQGNTEAFF
TRBJ1-3 | NA | TRBV21-1 | NA | TGTGCCAGCAGCAAAGCGCGGTCAGGGGCTGGAAACACCATATATTTT | CASSKARSGAGNTIYF
TRBJ2-1 | NA | TRBV9 | NA | TGTGCCAGCAGCGTATCCGACCCCGTTGAGCAGTTCTTC | CASSVSDPVEQFF
TRBJ1-1 | once | TRBV6-5 | NA | TGTGCCAGCAGGAAATCCTGGGGGGACACTGAAGCTTTCTTT | CASRKSWGDTEAFF
TRBJ1-2 | few | TRBV28 | NA | TGTGCCAGCAGGGACGCAGGTTTAGATGGCTACACCTTC | CASRDAGLDGYTF
TRBJ2-1 | NA | TRBV3-1/TRBV3-2 | NA | TGTGCCAGCAGCCAGGGTAATGAGCAGTTCTTC | CASSQGNEQFF